The T cell receptor beta chain described here comes from a study of T cell changes during pregnancy in multiple sclerosis. Measured with immunoSEQ multiplex PCR; TCRdb has only the in-frame clones, and not every one. The table lists about 38,000 clones, nearly 95% of them singletons. This CDR3 comprises 18 residues. The germline V gene encodes CDR1 SEHNR and CDR2 FQNEAQ (reference sequence). J lost 1 base, V lost 1 base, and 9 bases had no gene match. This specimen was CD4+ T cells from peripheral blood mononuclear cells, taken after pregnancy. The sequence was collected from a female donor in good health, enrolled as a control in a pregnancy study. The chain couples TRBV7-9 to TRBJ2-7; the match to TRBD2 covers 11 bases. The chain's CDR3 is CASSLGSLAGGNSYEQYF. The CDR3 DNA follows: TGTGCCAGCAGCTTAGGTAGTCTAGCGGGAGGAAATTCCTACGAGCAGTACTTC.